This TCR beta chain derives from a study of T-cell reconstitution after alpha-beta-depleted transplantation in children. In regard to this clonotype: The antigen is not known.

General study points: Newly generated T cells supplied most T-cell counts and diversity one year post-transplant. After transplant, high TCRbeta diversity at day 60 in some patients arose from surviving recipient T cells and thymic progenitors. Where alpha-beta T cells came from about two months after transplant was reportedly several hundred expanded graft clones.

Unique molecular identifiers were built into the TCRbeta library. TCRdb analysed the PCR reads with MiXCR anew, one entry per CDR3 protein. The sample includes about 470,000 distinct CDR3 sequences, roughly two fifths of them seen just once. Per germline, CDR1 MGHDK and CDR2 SYGVNS. The CDR3 totals 13 residues. With 2 bases removed from V and 9 bases from J, the gap between germline ends came to 13 bases. The chain has TRBV25-1 and TRBJ1-1; a possible D gene is TRBD1 (5 bases). The clonotype was recovered from a girl aged 2 to 10 with aplastic anemia, due to receive a stem cell transplant. The sample was PBMCs, taken before TCRalphabeta/CD19-depleted stem cell transplant. CDR3 nucleotide sequence: TGTGCCAGCAGTGAACCAGGGACCACCCAAGCTTTCTTT. It codes for CASSEPGTTQAFF. Full variable domain (missing parts from reference TRBV25-1 and TRBJ1-1): EADIYQTPRYLVIGTGKKITLECSQTMGHDKMYWYQQDPGMELHLIHYSYGVNSTEKGDLSSESTVSRIRTEHFPLTLESARPSHTSQYLCASSEPGTTQAFFGQGTRLTVV.